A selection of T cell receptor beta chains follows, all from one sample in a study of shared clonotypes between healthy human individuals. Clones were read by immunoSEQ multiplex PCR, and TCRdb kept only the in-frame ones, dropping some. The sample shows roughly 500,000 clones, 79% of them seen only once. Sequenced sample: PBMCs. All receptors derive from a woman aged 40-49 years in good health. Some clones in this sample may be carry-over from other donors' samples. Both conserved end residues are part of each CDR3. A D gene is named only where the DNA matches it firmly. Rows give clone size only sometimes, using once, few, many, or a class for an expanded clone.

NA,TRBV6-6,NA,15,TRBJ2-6,TGTGCCAGCAGCAACAGCATCTCTGGGGCCAACGTCCTGACTTTC,CASSNSISGANVLTF
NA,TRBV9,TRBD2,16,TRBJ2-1,TGTGCCAGCAGCGCCTCCGGGACTAGCATTTCCAATGAGCAGTTCTTC,CASSASGTSISNEQFF
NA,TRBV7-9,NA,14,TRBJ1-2,TGTGCCAGCAGCTTAGTTGGGGGGGGCTATGGCTACACCTTC,CASSLVGGGYGYTF
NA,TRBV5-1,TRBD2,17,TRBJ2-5,TGCGCCAGCAGCTTATTGGGACTAGCGGGAGGAGAAGAGACCCAGTACTTC,CASSLLGLAGGEETQYF
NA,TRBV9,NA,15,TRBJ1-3,TGTGCCAGCAGCGTAGGACCGAGCTCTGGAAACACCATATATTTT,CASSVGPSSGNTIYF
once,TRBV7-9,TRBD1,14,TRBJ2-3,TGTGCCAGCAGCCTCGGACAGGGGTCAGATACGCAGTATTTT,CASSLGQGSDTQYF
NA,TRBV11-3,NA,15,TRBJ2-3,TGTGCCAGCAGCTTAGTGACCGGTCCCCGGGATACGCAGTATTTT,CASSLVTGPRDTQYF
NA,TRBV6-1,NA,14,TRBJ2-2,TGTGCCAGCAGTGCGGACAGACCCGCCGAGAAGCTGTTTTTT,CASSADRPAEKLFF
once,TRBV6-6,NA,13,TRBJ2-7,TGTGCCAGTACAGGGTCCCAGTATCGCGAGCAGTACTTC,CASTGSQYREQYF
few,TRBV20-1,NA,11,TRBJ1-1,TGCCTCGGACAGAGAAACACTGAAGCTTTCTTT,CLGQRNTEAFF
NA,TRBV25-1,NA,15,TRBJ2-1,TGTGCCAGCAGCTTAGTTCCAGAGGCCTACAATGAGCAGTTCTTC,CASSLVPEAYNEQFF
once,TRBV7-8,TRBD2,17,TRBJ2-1,TGTGCCAGCAGGTTACCCCGGACTAGCGGGAGGGTCAATGAGCAGTTCTTC,CASRLPRTSGRVNEQFF
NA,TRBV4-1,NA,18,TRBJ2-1,TGCGCCAGCAGCCTGCCCCCTCCCAGGCAGGGGTCCTACAATGAGCAGTTCTTC,CASSLPPPRQGSYNEQFF
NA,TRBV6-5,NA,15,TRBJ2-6,TGTGCCAGCAGTTATCCCGGATCTGGGGCCAACGTCCTGACTTTC,CASSYPGSGANVLTF
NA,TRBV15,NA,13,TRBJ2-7,TGTGCCACCAGCAGAGGGGACAACTACGAGCAGTACTTC,CATSRGDNYEQYF
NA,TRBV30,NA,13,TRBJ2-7,TGTGCCTGGAGGGCGCGGGGTTCCTACGAGCAGTACTTC,CAWRARGSYEQYF
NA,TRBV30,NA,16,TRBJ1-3,TGTGCCTGGAGTGTATTGGCAGGCCGACAGGGAAACACCATATATTTT,CAWSVLAGRQGNTIYF
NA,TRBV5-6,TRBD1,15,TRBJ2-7,TGTGCCAGCAGCTCCTCCCTGACAGGGGACTACGAGCAGTACTTC,CASSSSLTGDYEQYF
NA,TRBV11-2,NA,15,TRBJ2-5,TGTGCCAGCAGCAACCCAGGGGCCTCTCAAGAGACCCAGTACTTC,CASSNPGASQETQYF
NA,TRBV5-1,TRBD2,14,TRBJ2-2,TGCGCCAGCCGGGAGGGGTCGAGCACCGGGGAGCTGTTTTTT,CASREGSSTGELFF
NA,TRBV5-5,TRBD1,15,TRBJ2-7,TGTGCCAGCAGCTTGGACGGGACAGGGCTCTACGAGCAGTACTTC,CASSLDGTGLYEQYF
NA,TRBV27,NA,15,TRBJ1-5,TGTGCCAGCCAAAGGAGGGATGGGAGCAATCAGCCCCAGCATTTT,CASQRRDGSNQPQHF
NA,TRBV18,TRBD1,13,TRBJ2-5,TGTGCCAGCTCTCCGGACAGGGCAGAGACCCAGTACTTC,CASSPDRAETQYF
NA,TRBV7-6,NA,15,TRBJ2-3,TGTGCCAGCAGCTTAGATCACGGGAGCACAGATACGCAGTATTTT,CASSLDHGSTDTQYF
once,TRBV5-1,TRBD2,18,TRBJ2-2,TGCGCCAGCAGCTTGGCTGGTAGCGGGAGGGCCGAAACCGGGGAGCTGTTTTTT,CASSLAGSGRAETGELFF
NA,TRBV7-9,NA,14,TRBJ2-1,TGTGCCAGCAGCCGGGACCCCAACTACAATGAGCAGTTCTTC,CASSRDPNYNEQFF
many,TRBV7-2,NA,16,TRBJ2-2,TGTGCCAGCAGCTCCCGTGCTAGCAGGAACACCGGGGAGCTGTTTTTT,CASSSRASRNTGELFF
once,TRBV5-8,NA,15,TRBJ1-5,TGTGCCAGCAGCTTGTCAGTCACGGGCAATCAGCCCCAGCATTTT,CASSLSVTGNQPQHF
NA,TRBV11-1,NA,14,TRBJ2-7,TGTGCCAGCAGCTTCTACGGGAGTGCGACCGAGCAGTACTTC,CASSFYGSATEQYF
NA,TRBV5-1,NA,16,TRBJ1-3,TGCGCCAGCAGCCGTTCAGGAGGGAACTCTGGAAACACCATATATTTT,CASSRSGGNSGNTIYF
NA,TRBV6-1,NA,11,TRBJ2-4,TGTGCCAGCAACGGACTATACATTCAGTACTTC,CASNGLYIQYF
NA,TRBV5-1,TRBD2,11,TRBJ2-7,TGCGCCAGCAGCTTGGCCGGGGGGATTTACTTC,CASSLAGGIYF
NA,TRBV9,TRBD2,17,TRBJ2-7,TGTGCCAGCAGCGCCCACACCGGGACTAGGGGAACCTACGAGCAGTACTTC,CASSAHTGTRGTYEQYF
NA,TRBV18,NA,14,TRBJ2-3,TGTGCCAGCTCACCCGGGACCGCCACAGATACGCAGTATTTT,CASSPGTATDTQYF
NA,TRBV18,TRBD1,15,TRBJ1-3,TGTGCCAGCTCACCCCGAGGGACAGCCGAAAACACCATATATTTT,CASSPRGTAENTIYF
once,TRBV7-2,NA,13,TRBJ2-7,TGTGCCAGCAGCTTTGTCACAGGTCGCGAGCAGTACTTC,CASSFVTGREQYF
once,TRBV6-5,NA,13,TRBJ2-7,TGTGCCAGCAGTTACGGTTTGGCGGTCGAGCAGTACTTC,CASSYGLAVEQYF
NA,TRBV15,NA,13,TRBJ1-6,TGTGCCACCAGCAGCGGGCCCAATTCACCCCTCCACTTT,CATSSGPNSPLHF
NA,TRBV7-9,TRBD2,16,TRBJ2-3,TGTGCCAGCAGCCGGACTAGCGGGGTTAGCACAGATACGCAGTATTTT,CASSRTSGVSTDTQYF
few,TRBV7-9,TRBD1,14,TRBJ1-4,TGTGCCAGCAGCAGACAGGGGGCGGATGAAAAACTGTTTTTT,CASSRQGADEKLFF
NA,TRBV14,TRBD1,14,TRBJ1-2,TGTGCCAGCAGCCCCGGAGTCAGGGGGGATGGCTACACCTTC,CASSPGVRGDGYTF
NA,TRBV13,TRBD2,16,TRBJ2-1,TGTGCCAGCAGCTTAGTCCTAGCGGGAGACTACAATGAGCAGTTCTTC,CASSLVLAGDYNEQFF
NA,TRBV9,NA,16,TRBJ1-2,TGTGCCAGCAGCCCTCACCGGGCGACAGTGCCCTATGGCTACACCTTC,CASSPHRATVPYGYTF